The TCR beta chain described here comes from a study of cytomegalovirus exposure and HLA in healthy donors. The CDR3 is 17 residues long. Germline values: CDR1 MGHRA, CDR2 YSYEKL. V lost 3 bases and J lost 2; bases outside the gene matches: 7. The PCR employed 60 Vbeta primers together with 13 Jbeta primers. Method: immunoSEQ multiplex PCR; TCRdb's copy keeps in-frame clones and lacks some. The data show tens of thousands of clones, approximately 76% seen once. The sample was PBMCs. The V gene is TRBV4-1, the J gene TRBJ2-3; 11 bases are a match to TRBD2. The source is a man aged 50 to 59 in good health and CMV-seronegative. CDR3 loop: CASSHAGTSGITDTQYF. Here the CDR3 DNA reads TGCGCCAGCAGCCACGCCGGGACTAGCGGAATCACAGATACGCAGTATTTT.